This T cell receptor (beta chain) is from a study of blood T cells in healthy people across ages. The authors ran a second PCR of about 7 to 12 cycles using a sample-barcoded 5' primer and a J-beta primer mix. TCRdb reprocessed the 5' RACE reads via MiXCR and lists one record per CDR3 protein. Among around 1,000,000 distinct CDR3 sequences listed, 35% to 40% were seen once. Germline loops: CDR1 ENHRY, CDR2 SYGVKD. The CDR3 is 15 amino acids. Deletions cut 5 bases from V and 1 base from J, with 14 bases between. The chain carries TRBV10-3 and TRBJ1-2, with a possible D match to TRBD1 (5 bases). The sequence derives from a young man in good health. The sequencing input was blood. The CDR3 DNA reads as TGTGCCATCAGTTACCGCCGGGACCTTAACTATGGCTACACCTTC. Translated, it gives CAISYRRDLNYGYTF.